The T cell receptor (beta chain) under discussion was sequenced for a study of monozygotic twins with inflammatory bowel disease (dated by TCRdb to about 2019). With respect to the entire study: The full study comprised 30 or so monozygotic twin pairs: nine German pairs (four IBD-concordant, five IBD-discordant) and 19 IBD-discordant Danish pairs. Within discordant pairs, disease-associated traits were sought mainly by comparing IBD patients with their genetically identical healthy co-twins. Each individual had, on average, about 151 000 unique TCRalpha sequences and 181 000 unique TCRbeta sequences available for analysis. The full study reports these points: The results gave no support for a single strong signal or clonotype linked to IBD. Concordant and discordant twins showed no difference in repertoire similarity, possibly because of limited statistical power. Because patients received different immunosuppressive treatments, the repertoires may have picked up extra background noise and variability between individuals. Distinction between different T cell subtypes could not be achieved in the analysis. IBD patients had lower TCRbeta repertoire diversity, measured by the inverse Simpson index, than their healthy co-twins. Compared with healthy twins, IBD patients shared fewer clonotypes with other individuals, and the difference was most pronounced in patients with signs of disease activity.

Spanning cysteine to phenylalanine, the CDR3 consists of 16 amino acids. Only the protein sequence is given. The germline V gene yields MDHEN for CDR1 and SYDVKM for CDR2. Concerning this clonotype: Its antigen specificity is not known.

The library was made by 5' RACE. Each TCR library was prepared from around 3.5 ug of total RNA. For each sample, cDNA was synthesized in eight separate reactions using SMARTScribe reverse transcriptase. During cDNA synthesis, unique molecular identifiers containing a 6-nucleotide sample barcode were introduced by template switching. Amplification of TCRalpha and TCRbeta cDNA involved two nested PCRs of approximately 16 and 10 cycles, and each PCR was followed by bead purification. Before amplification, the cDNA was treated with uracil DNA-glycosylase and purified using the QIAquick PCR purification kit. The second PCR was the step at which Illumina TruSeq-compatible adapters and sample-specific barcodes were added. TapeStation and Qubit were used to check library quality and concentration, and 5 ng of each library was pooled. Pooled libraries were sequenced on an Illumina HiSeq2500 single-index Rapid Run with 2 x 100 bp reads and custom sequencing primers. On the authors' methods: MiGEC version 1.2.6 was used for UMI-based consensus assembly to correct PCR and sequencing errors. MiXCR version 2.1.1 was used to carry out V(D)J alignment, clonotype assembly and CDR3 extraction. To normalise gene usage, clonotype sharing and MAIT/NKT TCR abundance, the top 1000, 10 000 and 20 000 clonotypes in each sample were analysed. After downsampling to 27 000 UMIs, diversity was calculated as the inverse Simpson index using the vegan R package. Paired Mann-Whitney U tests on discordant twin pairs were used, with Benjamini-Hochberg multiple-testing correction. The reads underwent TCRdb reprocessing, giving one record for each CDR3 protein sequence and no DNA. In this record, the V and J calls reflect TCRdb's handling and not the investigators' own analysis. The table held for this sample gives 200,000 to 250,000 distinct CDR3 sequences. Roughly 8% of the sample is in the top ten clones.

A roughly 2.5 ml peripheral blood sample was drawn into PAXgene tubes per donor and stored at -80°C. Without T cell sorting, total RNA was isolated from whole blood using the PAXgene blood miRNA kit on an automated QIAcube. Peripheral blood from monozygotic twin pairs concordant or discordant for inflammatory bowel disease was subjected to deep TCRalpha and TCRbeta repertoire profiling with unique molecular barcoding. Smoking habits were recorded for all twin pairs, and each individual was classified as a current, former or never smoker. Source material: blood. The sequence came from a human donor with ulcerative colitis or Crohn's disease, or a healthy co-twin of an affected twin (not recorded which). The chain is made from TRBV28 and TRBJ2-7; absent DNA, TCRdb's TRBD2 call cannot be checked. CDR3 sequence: CASSLAVPSGRREQYF. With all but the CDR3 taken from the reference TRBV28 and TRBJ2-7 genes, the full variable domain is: DVKVTQSSRYLVKRTGEKVFLECVQDMDHENMFWYRQDPGLGLRLIYFSYDVKMKEKGDIPEGYSVSREKKERFSLILESASTNQTSMYLCASSLAVPSGRREQYFGPGTRLTVT.